This T cell receptor beta chain appears in the sequencing data of a study of cytomegalovirus exposure and HLA in healthy donors. A multiplex PCR was run with 60 Vbeta primers and 13 Jbeta primers. The protocol was immunoSEQ multiplex PCR, while the TCRdb copy is restricted to in-frame clones and leaves out a portion. Found here are roughly 110,000 clones, around 77% of them singletons; the top ten hold roughly 2.3%. Looked up from germline, CDR1 is MNHNS and CDR2 is SASEGT. The CDR3 loop spans 15 amino acids. Unmatched junction bases numbered 1, after V lost 3 bases and J lost 0 bases. The J gene is TRBJ2-7, the V gene TRBV6-1, with 11 bases aligning to TRBD2. Sequencing input: PBMCs. This TCR was recovered from a man between 18 and 29 years old in good health and CMV-seronegative. CDR3 nucleotide sequence: TGTGCCAGCAGTGAGACTAGCGGGGCCTCCTACGAGCAGTACTTC. This sequence encodes CASSETSGASYEQYF.